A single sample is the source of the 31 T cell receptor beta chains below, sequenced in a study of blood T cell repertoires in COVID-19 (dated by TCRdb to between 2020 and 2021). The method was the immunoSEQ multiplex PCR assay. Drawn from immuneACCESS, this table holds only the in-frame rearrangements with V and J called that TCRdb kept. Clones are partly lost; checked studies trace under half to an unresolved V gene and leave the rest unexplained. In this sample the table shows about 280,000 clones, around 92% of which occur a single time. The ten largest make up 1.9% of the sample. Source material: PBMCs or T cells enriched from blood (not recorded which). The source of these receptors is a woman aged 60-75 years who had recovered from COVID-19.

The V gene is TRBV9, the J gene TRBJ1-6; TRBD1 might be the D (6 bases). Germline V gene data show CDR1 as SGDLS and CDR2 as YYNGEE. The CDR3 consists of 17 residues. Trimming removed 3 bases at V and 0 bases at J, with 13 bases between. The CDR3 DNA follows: TGTGCCAGCAGCGAGACAGGACGGAGCTCCTATAATTCACCCCTCCACTTT. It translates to CASSETGRSSYNSPLHF.

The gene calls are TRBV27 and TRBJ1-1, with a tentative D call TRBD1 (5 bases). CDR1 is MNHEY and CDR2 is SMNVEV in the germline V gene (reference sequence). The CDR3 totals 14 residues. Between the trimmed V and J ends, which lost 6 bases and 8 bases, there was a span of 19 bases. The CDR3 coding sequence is TGTGCCAGCAGCGTACAGGCCCCGTATGTAGAAGCTTTCTTT. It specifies CASSVQAPYVEAFF.

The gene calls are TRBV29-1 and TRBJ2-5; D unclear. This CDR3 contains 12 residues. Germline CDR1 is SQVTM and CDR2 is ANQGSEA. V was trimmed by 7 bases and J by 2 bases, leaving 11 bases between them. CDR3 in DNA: TGCAGCGCGCGCAGGCTACAAGAGACCCAGTACTTC. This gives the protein CSARRLQETQYF.

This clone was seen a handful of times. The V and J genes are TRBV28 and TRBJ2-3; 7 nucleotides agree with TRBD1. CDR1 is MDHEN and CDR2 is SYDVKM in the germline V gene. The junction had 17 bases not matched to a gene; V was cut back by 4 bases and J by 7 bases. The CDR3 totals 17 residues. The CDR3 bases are TGTGCCAGCAGTTCCCCCTCGACAGGGCCACTAACTTATACGCAGTATTTT. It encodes CASSSPSTGPLTYTQYF.

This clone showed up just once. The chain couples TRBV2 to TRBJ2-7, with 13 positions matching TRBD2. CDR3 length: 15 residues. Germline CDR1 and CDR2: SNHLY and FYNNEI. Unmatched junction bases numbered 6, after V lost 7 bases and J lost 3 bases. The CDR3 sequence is CASTGTSGTVYEQYF. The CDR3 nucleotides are TGTGCCAGCACCGGGACTAGCGGGACCGTCTACGAGCAGTACTTC.

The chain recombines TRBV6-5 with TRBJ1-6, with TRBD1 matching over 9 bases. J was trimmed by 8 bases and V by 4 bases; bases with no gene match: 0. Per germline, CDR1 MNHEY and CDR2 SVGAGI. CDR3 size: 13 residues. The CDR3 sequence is CASSWTGDSPLHF. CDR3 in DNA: TGTGCCAGCAGTTGGACAGGGGATTCACCCCTCCACTTT.

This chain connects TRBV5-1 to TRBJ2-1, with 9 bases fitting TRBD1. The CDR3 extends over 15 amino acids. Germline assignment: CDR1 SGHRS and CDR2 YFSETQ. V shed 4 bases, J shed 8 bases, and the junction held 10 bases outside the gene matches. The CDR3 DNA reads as TGCGCCAGCAGCGATACAGGGGGCGTAACCGATGAGCAGTTCTTC. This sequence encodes CASSDTGGVTDEQFF. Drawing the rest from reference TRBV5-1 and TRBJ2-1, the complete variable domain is KAGVTQTPRYLIKTRGQQVTLSCSPISGHRSVSWYQQTPGQGLQFLFEYFSETQRNKGNFPGRFSGRQFSNSRSEMNVSTLELGDSALYLCASSDTGGVTDEQFFGPGTRLTVL.

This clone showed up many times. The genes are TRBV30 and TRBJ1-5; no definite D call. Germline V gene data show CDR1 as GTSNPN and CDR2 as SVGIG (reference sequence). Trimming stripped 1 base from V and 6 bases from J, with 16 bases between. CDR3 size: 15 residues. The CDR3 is CAWSAGALGFQPQHF. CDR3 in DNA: TGTGCCTGGAGTGCGGGAGCTCTCGGTTTTCAGCCCCAGCATTTT.

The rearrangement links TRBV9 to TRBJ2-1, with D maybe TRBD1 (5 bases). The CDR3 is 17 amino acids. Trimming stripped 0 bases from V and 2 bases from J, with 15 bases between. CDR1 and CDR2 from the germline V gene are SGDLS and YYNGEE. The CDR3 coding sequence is TGTGCCAGCAGCGTAGCTGGGGCAGGGAAACCCTACAATGAGCAGTTCTTC. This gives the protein CASSVAGAGKPYNEQFF.

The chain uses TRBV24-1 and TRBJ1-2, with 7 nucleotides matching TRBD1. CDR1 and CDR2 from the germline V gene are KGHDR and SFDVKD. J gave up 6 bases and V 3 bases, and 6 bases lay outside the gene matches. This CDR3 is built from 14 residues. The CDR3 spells CATSDTLTGNGYTF. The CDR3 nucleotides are TGTGCCACCAGTGATACCTTGACAGGGAATGGCTACACCTTC.

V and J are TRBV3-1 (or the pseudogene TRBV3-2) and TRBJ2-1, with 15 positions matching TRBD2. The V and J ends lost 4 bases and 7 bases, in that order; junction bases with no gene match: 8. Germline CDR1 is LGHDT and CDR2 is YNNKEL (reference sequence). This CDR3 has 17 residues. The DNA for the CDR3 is TGTGCCAGCAGCCGATGGGGACTAGCGGGAGGAGATAATGAGCAGTTCTTC. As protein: CASSRWGLAGGDNEQFF.

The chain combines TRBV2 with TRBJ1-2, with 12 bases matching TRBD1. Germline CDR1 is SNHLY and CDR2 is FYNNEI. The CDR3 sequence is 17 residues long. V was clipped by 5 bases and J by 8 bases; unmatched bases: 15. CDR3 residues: CASSQGRDRGRRLGYTF. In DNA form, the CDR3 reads TGTGCCAGCAGTCAAGGGAGGGACAGGGGGCGCCGATTGGGCTACACCTTC.

The CDR3 reads CAIRETSGKWYEQFF. The CDR3 DNA is TGTGCCATCAGGGAGACTAGCGGGAAGTGGTATGAGCAGTTCTTC. The V call is TRBV10-3, the J call TRBJ2-1; 11 nucleotides agree with TRBD2. Trimming cost V 6 bases and J 8 bases; bases outside gene matches: 9. The CDR3 consists of 15 residues. Germline values: CDR1 ENHRY, CDR2 SYGVKD.

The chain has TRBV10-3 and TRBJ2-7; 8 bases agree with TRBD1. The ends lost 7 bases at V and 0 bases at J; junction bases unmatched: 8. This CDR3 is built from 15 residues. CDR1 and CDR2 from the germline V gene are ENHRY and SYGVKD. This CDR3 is CAINDRDRLSYEQYF. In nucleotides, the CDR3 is TGTGCCATCAATGACCGGGACAGGCTCTCCTACGAGCAGTACTTC.

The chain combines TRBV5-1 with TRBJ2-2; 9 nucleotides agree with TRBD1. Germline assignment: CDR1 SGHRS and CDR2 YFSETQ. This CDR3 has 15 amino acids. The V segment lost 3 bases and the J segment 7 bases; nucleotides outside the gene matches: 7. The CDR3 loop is CASSSWTGVDGELFF. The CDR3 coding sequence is TGCGCCAGCAGCTCTTGGACAGGGGTAGACGGGGAGCTGTTTTTT.

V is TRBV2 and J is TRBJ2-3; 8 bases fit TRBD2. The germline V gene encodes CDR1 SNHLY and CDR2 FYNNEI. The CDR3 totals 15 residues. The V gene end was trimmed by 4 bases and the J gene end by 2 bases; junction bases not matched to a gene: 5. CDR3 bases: TGTGCCAGCAGTGTAGGGCGGGGGGACACAGATACGCAGTATTTT. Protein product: CASSVGRGDTDTQYF.

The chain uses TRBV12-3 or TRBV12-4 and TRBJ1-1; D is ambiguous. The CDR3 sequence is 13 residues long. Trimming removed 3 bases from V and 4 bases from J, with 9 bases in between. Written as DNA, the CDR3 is TGTGCCAGCAGTTTCTATCGGGGCACTGAAGCTTTCTTT. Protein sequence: CASSFYRGTEAFF.

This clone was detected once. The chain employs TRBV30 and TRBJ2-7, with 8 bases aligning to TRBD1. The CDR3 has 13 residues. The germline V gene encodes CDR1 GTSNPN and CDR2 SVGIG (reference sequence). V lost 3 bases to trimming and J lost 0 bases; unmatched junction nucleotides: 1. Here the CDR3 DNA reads TGTGCCTGGAGACAGGGGGGCTCCTACGAGCAGTACTTC. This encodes CAWRQGGSYEQYF.

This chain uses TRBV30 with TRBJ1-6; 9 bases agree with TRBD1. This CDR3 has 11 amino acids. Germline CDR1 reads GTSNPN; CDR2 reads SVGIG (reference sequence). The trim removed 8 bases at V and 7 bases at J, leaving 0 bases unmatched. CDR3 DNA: TGTGCCGGGACAGGGAATTCACCCCTCCACTTT. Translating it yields CAGTGNSPLHF.

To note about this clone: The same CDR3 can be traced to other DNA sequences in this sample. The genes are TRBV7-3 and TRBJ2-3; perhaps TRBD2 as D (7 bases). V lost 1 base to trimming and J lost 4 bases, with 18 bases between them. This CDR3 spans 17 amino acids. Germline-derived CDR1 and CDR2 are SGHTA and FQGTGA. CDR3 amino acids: CASSLRSSGRGADTQYF. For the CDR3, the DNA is TGTGCCAGCAGCTTAAGGTCTAGCGGCAGGGGTGCAGATACGCAGTATTTT.

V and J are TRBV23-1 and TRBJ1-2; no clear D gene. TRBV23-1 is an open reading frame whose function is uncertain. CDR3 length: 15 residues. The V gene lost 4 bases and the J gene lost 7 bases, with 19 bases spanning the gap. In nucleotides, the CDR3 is TGCGCCAGCAGTCCCCCCTCGGAGGGATCAGGTGGCTACACCTTC. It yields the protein CASSPPSEGSGGYTF.

CDR3 nucleotide sequence: TGTGCCAGCAGCCCAAGGGGGGATACGCAGTATTTT. This gives the protein CASSPRGDTQYF. This chain connects TRBV7-2 to TRBJ2-3, with D possibly matching TRBD1 (6 bases). Per the germline V gene, CDR1 is SGHTA and CDR2 is FQGNSA. The CDR3 length is 12 residues. Trimming removed 5 bases from V and 6 bases from J, with 9 bases in between.

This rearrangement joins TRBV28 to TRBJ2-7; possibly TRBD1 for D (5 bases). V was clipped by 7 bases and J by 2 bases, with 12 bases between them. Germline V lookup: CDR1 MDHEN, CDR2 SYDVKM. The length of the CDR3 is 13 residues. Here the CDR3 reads CASNHRNTYEQYF. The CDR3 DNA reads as TGTGCCAGCAATCACAGGAATACCTACGAGCAGTACTTC.

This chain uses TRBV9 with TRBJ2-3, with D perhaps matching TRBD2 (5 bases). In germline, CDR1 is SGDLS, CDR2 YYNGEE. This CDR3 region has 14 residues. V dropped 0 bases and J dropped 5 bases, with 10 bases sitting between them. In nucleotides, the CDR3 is TGTGCCAGCAGCGTAGTTGGAGAGGGAGATACGCAGTATTTT. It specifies CASSVVGEGDTQYF.

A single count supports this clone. CDR3 nucleotide sequence: TGTGCCAGCATCCTTTTCAGGGGGCCTGGAAACACCATATATTTT. It translates to CASILFRGPGNTIYF. The chain couples TRBV6-5 to TRBJ1-3; 8 bases align to TRBD1. V gave up 7 bases and J gave up 2 bases; unmatched junction bases: 7. This CDR3 spans 15 amino acids. Germline V lookup: CDR1 MNHEY, CDR2 SVGAGI.

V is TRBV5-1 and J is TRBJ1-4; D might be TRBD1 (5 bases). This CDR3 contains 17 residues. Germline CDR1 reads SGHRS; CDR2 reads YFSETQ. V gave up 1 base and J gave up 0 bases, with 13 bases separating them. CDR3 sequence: CASSLRTGTATNEKLFF. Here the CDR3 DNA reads TGCGCCAGCAGCTTGAGGACGGGGACTGCAACTAATGAAAAACTGTTTTTT.

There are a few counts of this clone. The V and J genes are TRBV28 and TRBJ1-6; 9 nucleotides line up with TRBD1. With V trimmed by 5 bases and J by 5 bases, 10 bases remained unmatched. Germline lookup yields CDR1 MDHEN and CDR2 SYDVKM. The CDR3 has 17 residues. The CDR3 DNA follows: TGTGCCAGCAGTCTAGTACAGGGGGCCTCGAATAATTCACCCCTCCACTTT. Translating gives CASSLVQGASNNSPLHF.

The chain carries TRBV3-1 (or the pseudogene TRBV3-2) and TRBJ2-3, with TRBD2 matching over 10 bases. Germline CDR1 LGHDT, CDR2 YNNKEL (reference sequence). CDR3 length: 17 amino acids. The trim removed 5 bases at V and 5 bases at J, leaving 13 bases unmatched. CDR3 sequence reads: CASSSYLSGGAGDTQYF. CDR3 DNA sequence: TGTGCCAGCAGCTCCTACCTAAGCGGGGGGGCCGGAGATACGCAGTATTTT.

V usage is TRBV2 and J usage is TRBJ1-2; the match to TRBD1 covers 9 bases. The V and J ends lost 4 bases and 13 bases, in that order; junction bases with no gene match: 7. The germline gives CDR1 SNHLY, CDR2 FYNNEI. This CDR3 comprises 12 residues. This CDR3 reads CASSAQGQGATF. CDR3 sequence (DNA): TGTGCCAGCAGTGCCCAGGGACAGGGTGCCACCTTC. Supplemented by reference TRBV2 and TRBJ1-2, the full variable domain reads EPEVTQTPSHQVTQMGQEVILRCVPISNHLYFYWYRQILGQKVEFLVSFYNNEISEKSEIFDDQFSVERPDGSNFTLKIRSTKLEDSAMYFCASSAQGQGATFGSGTRLTVV.

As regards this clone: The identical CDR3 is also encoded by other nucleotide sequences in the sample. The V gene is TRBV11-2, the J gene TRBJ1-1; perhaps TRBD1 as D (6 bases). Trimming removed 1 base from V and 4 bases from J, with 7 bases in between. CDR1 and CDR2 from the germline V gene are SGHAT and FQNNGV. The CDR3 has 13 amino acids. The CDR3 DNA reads TGTGCCAGCAGCTTAGTAGGGGGCACTGAAGCTTTCTTT. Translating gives CASSLVGGTEAFF.

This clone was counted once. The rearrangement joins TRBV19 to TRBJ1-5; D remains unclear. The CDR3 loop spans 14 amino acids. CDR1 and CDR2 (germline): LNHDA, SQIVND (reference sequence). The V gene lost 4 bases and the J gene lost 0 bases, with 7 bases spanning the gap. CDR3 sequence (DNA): TGTGCCAGTAGTACTTCACATAGCAATCAGCCCCAGCATTTT. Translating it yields CASSTSHSNQPQHF.